One and the same sample provided the 28 T cell receptor beta chains below, sequenced in a study of response to subunit inactivated influenza vaccine. Each CDR3 protein gets one entry after TCRdb re-called the RT-PCR reads with MiXCR. The sample lists 500,000 to 550,000 distinct CDR3 sequences; approximately 7.3% were seen once. Sequenced material: PBMCs from blood, taken around 2 years after vaccination. These TCRs come from a man aged 45-69 years who received an inactivated influenza vaccine.

The chain combines TRBV11-2 with TRBJ2-5; D may correspond to TRBD1 or TRBD2 (5 bases each). Germline V gene data show CDR1 as SGHAT and CDR2 as FQNNGV. The CDR3 is made up of 13 amino acids. V was shortened by 2 bases and J by 13 bases, with 17 bases between the two germline ends. CDR3 nucleotide sequence: TGTGCCAGCAGCTTACAAACTAGGGGCGAAACGTACTTC. Translated: CASSLQTRGETYF. Looking up the rest from reference TRBV11-2 and TRBJ2-5 gives the full variable domain: EAGVAQSPRYKIIEKRQSVAFWCNPISGHATLYWYQQILGQGPKLLIQFQNNGVVDDSQLPKDRFSAERLKGVDSTLKIQPAKLEDSAVYLCASSLQTRGETYFGPGTRLLVL.

This clonotype has a single count. The chain recombines TRBV9 with TRBJ2-5; 11 nucleotides line up with TRBD1. The V gene end was trimmed by 3 bases and the J gene end by 4 bases; junction bases not matched to a gene: 5. The CDR3 is 15 residues long. Germline assignment: CDR1 SGDLS and CDR2 YYNGEE. CDR3 sequence: CASSARTGGAETQYF. In DNA form, the CDR3 reads TGTGCCAGCAGCGCTCGGACAGGGGGCGCAGAGACCCAGTACTTC.

The chain carries TRBV10-3 and TRBJ1-1; the D gene is possibly TRBD1 (5 bases). V was pared by 6 bases and J by 4 bases, with 12 bases between. The CDR3 runs to 13 residues. CDR1 ENHRY and CDR2 SYGVKD come from the germline V gene. The CDR3, as DNA: TGTGCCATCAGAAAAGATAGGGGCACTGAAGCTTTCTTT. It yields the protein CAIRKDRGTEAFF.

Many counts were recorded for this clonotype. The chain recombines TRBV7-2 with TRBJ2-3, with D possibly matching TRBD2 (7 bases). V was shortened by 7 bases and J by 6 bases, with 14 bases between the two germline ends. Germline lookup yields CDR1 SGHTA and CDR2 FQGNSA. This CDR3 has 13 amino acids. CDR3 sequence: CASTAGGRDTQYF. The CDR3 coding sequence is TGTGCCAGCACCGCCGGGGGGCGGGATACGCAGTATTTT.

At least ten counts were recorded for this clonotype. CDR3 DNA sequence: TGTGCCAGCAGTTGGGGACAGGGTAGGAGCCAGCCCCAGCATTTT. It is translated as CASSWGQGRSQPQHF. This chain links TRBV12-3 or TRBV12-4 with TRBJ1-5, with 9 bases identical to TRBD1. This CDR3 is built from 15 residues. V was pared by 4 bases and J by 7 bases, with 8 bases of the junction left unmatched.

This clonotype was seen many times. The chain recombines TRBV6-2 or TRBV6-3 with TRBJ2-5; 7 nucleotides match TRBD1. Germline V lookup: CDR1 MNHEY, CDR2 SVGEGT. The CDR3 loop spans 13 amino acids. The ends lost 6 bases at V and 5 bases at J; junction bases unmatched: 6. The CDR3 bases are TGTGCCAGCAGACCTACAGGGGTTGAGACCCAGTACTTC. Translated: CASRPTGVETQYF.

The chain carries TRBV20-1 and TRBJ2-5; no clear D gene. The germline V gene has CDR1 DFQATT and CDR2 SNEGSKA (reference sequence). This CDR3 contains 12 residues. V dropped 3 bases and J dropped 3 bases, with 8 bases sitting between them. DNA of the CDR3: TGCAGTGCTAGGTCTCTTAAAGAGACCCAGTACTTC. This gives the protein CSARSLKETQYF.

This chain joins TRBV20-1 and TRBJ2-7; D remains ambiguous. The germline CDR1 and CDR2 sequences are DFQATT and SNEGSKA (reference sequence). Trimming took off 0 bases at V and 4 bases at J, with 16 bases between the two ends. The CDR3 totals 15 residues. The DNA of the CDR3 is TGCAGTGCTAGAGATTTGCGGACGGAACTATACGAGCAGTACTTC. It specifies CSARDLRTELYEQYF.

CDR3 protein: CASSLAGTPSGNTIYF. CDR3 sequence (DNA): TGCGCCAGCAGCTTGGCCGGGACACCCTCTGGAAACACCATATATTTT. V is TRBV5-1 and J is TRBJ1-3, with D maybe TRBD1 (6 bases). Trimming shortened V by 0 bases and J by 0 bases, and 10 bases separated the two germline ends. This CDR3 is 16 amino acids long. Germline CDR1 reads SGHRS; CDR2 reads YFSETQ.

With respect to this clonotype: One base away lies a much larger clone, so this may be a sequencing read error. This chain uses TRBV3-1 with TRBJ2-2; D unresolved. This CDR3 is built from 12 residues. The germline CDR1 and CDR2 sequences are LGHDT and YNNKEL (reference sequence). Trimming cost V 5 bases and J 9 bases, with 10 bases left between them. CDR3 region: CASSSRTRELFF. The CDR3, as DNA: TGTGCCAGCAGCTCGAGGACCAGGGAGCTGTTTTTT.

This clonotype was seen ten or more times. The chain has TRBV4-2 and TRBJ2-1; 10 bases agree with TRBD2. This CDR3 has 19 amino acids. The germline CDR1 and CDR2 sequences are LGHNA and YNFKEQ. Trimming cost V 4 bases and J 12 bases; bases outside gene matches: 24. As DNA, the CDR3 is TGTGCCAGCAGCCCAACATTTGGGCTAGCGGGAGCCCCGGATTACCGGCAGTTCTTC. This translates into CASSPTFGLAGAPDYRQFF.

The rearrangement uses TRBV3-1 and TRBJ2-5, with 10 nucleotides matching TRBD2. CDR1 and CDR2 from the germline V gene are LGHDT and YNNKEL (reference sequence). J lost 5 bases, V lost 5 bases, and 11 bases had no gene match. The CDR3 is 16 amino acids. CDR3 sequence reads: CASSSRLAGFRETQYF. DNA of the CDR3: TGTGCCAGCAGCTCCCGACTAGCGGGCTTCAGGGAGACCCAGTACTTC.

This clonotype was seen a handful of times. CDR3 sequence: CASSYRGYTQYF. The CDR3 nucleotides read TGTGCCAGCAGTTACAGGGGGTATACGCAGTATTTT. The genes are TRBV6-5 and TRBJ2-3, with D possibly matching TRBD1 (6 bases). Trimming took 2 bases from V and 7 from J, leaving 7 bases between them. Germline V gene lookup returns CDR1 MNHEY and CDR2 SVGAGI. This CDR3 spans 12 amino acids.

This clonotype was found a few times. The genes are TRBV5-1 and TRBJ1-6, with a weak D call TRBD1 (5 bases). The V and J ends lost 0 bases and 6 bases respectively, with 10 bases between them. The germline CDR1 and CDR2 sequences are SGHRS and YFSETQ. CDR3 size: 15 residues. The CDR3 reads CASSLAAGTNSPLHF. The CDR3 nucleotides are TGCGCCAGCAGCTTGGCTGCAGGGACTAATTCACCCCTCCACTTT.

This clonotype was counted a few times. At one of its ends the junction is not consistent with the germline gene, which may arise from a read error. The chain is built from TRBV2 and TRBJ2-1; TRBD2 matches 8 bases. CDR3 length: 14 residues. Germline loops: CDR1 SNHLY, CDR2 FYNNEI. The DNA of the CDR3 is TGTGCCAGCAACAGCGGGGGCCCCTACAATGAGCAGTCCTTC. Protein sequence: CASNSGGPYNEQSF.

The V call is TRBV12-3 or TRBV12-4, the J call TRBJ2-1; TRBD2 matches at 10 bases. V was clipped by 5 bases and J by 4 bases; unmatched bases: 5. This CDR3 has 15 residues. The CDR3, as DNA: TGTGCCAGCAGTGGCCCTAGCGGGGGTTACAATGAGCAGTTCTTC. This translates into CASSGPSGGYNEQFF.

This clonotype has more than one count but fewer than ten. The chain employs TRBV5-4 and TRBJ2-7; D is tentatively TRBD1 or TRBD2 (5 bases each). This CDR3 contains 14 residues. Trimming removed 3 bases at V and 3 bases at J, with 13 bases between. Germline-derived CDR1 and CDR2 are SGHNT and YYREEE (reference sequence). CDR3 in DNA: TGTGCCAGCAGCTCGCCGGGACCCAACTACGAGCAGTACTTC. Its translation is CASSSPGPNYEQYF. Looking up the rest from reference TRBV5-4 and TRBJ2-7 gives the full variable domain: ETGVTQSPTHLIKTRGQQVTLRCSSQSGHNTVSWYQQALGQGPQFIFQYYREEENGRGNFPPRFSGLQFPNYSSELNVNALELDDSALYLCASSSPGPNYEQYFGPGTRLTVT.

This clonotype was seen many times. V usage is TRBV11-2 and J usage is TRBJ2-1; TRBD2 aligns across 7 bases. The junction had 8 bases not matched to a gene; V was cut back by 5 bases and J by 4 bases. CDR3 length: 15 amino acids. Looked up from germline, CDR1 is SGHAT and CDR2 is FQNNGV. CDR3 DNA sequence: TGTGCCAGCAGCCTCAGCGGGGTGGTTTACAATGAGCAGTTCTTC. This gives the protein CASSLSGVVYNEQFF.

In its sample, this clonotype was seen a few times. The rearrangement joins TRBV12-3 or TRBV12-4 to TRBJ2-5, with D perhaps matching TRBD2 (6 bases). The CDR3 is 14 residues long. V was shortened by 8 bases and J by 5 bases, with 18 bases between the two germline ends. The CDR3 sequence is CASGEAGGRETQYF. The CDR3 coding sequence is TGTGCCAGCGGGGAAGCCGGGGGTAGGGAGACCCAGTACTTC.

This clonotype was observed a few times. The chain carries TRBV7-2 and TRBJ2-5; 8 bases are shared with TRBD2. This CDR3 region has 15 residues. CDR1 and CDR2 (germline): SGHTA, FQGNSA. V lost 4 bases and J lost 7; bases outside the gene matches: 11. CDR3 sequence: CASSSWTSIGGTQYF. CDR3 nucleotide sequence: TGTGCCAGCAGCTCCTGGACTAGCATAGGGGGGACCCAGTACTTC.

The chain is built from TRBV4-3 and TRBJ1-3; D unclear. V gave up 6 bases and J gave up 0 bases, with 18 bases separating them. CDR3 size: 17 residues. CDR1 and CDR2 (germline): LGHNA, YSLEER. CDR3 nucleotides: TGCGCCAGCAGTCCCGCCTACACCACGAGCTCTGGAAACACCATATATTTT. Translation gives CASSPAYTTSSGNTIYF.

This clonotype was seen a handful of times. The rearrangement links TRBV9 to TRBJ1-4, with a tentative D call TRBD1 (6 bases). Between the trimmed V and J ends, which lost 0 bases and 13 bases, there was a span of 16 bases. The CDR3 is 14 residues long. The germline gives CDR1 SGDLS, CDR2 YYNGEE. CDR3 in amino acids: CASSVDPRDNGLFF. CDR3 DNA: TGTGCCAGCAGCGTAGACCCCCGGGACAATGGACTGTTTTTT.

This clonotype was seen more than once but under ten times. The V gene is TRBV28, the J gene TRBJ2-1, with D perhaps matching TRBD1 (8 bases). Trimming pared 4 bases from V and 8 bases from J, leaving 24 bases between. The CDR3 totals 17 residues. The germline V gene encodes CDR1 MDHEN and CDR2 SYDVKM. This CDR3 reads CASSSPRKRQGRDEQFF. The CDR3 DNA follows: TGTGCCAGCAGTTCCCCACGAAAAAGACAGGGGAGGGATGAGCAGTTCTTC. Supplemented by reference TRBV28 and TRBJ2-1, the full variable domain reads DVKVTQSSRYLVKRTGEKVFLECVQDMDHENMFWYRQDPGLGLRLIYFSYDVKMKEKGDIPEGYSVSREKKERFSLILESASTNQTSMYLCASSSPRKRQGRDEQFFGPGTRLTVL.

The table lists this clonotype with a count of one. The J gene is TRBJ1-4, the V gene TRBV19; a weak D match, TRBD1 (5 bases). Between the trimmed V and J ends, which lost 10 bases and 5 bases, there was a span of 14 bases. The CDR3 sequence is 13 residues long. Germline assignment: CDR1 LNHDA and CDR2 SQIVND (reference sequence). The CDR3, as DNA: TGTGCCACGGCGAGGGGCGGCAATGAAAAACTGTTTTTT. Encoded protein: CATARGGNEKLFF.

This chain links TRBV12-3 or TRBV12-4 with TRBJ1-5; possible D gene TRBD1, 5 bases. The CDR3 is 16 residues long. V lost 0 bases and J 6 bases, leaving 15 bases between the germline ends. The DNA of the CDR3 is TGTGCCAGCAGTTTAGCGGGGTGGGGGTCGACTCAGCCCCAGCATTTT. It codes for CASSLAGWGSTQPQHF.

This chain uses TRBV27 with TRBJ1-5; TRBD1 matches 7 bases. CDR1 MNHEY and CDR2 SMNVEV come from the germline V gene (reference sequence). With 5 bases clipped from V and 4 bases from J, the junction kept 8 bases outside the gene matches. The CDR3 totals 15 residues. The CDR3 sequence is CASSVDRERNQPQHF. In DNA, the CDR3 is TGTGCCAGCAGTGTCGACAGGGAGAGGAATCAGCCCCAGCATTTT.

Only a few counts were recorded for this clonotype. J is TRBJ2-1 and V is TRBV20-1; D is perhaps TRBD1 or TRBD2 (5 bases each). Germline V CDR1 and CDR2: DFQATT, SNEGSKA (reference sequence). V lost 2 bases to trimming and J lost 10 bases, with 15 bases between them. CDR3 size: 13 residues. CDR3 in amino acids: CSARRGPGSEQFF. The CDR3 nucleotides read TGCAGTGCTAGAAGGGGCCCGGGGTCCGAGCAGTTCTTC.

This clonotype was seen at least ten times. The chain couples TRBV6-1 to TRBJ1-6; 7 bases agree with TRBD1. V lost 6 bases to trimming and J lost 6 bases; unmatched junction nucleotides: 5. Germline-derived CDR1 and CDR2 are MNHNS and SASEGT. The CDR3 has 14 amino acids. CDR3 sequence: CASSRGDFNSPLHF. The CDR3 DNA reads TGTGCCAGCAGCAGGGGGGACTTTAATTCACCCCTCCACTTT.